Shown below are 30 T cell receptor beta chains from a single sample sequenced in a study of shared clonotypes between healthy human individuals. TCRdb's table, derived via immunoSEQ multiplex PCR, lists solely in-frame clones and lacks some. The sample shows almost 700,000 clones, 92% of them seen only once. Positively selected for CCR7, the CD45RO-negative cells used as naive CD8 cells excluded terminally differentiated effector memory CD45RA+ cells. The source material was naive CD8+ T cells sorted from blood. These receptor sequences come from a man aged 25-40 years in good health.

This clone has only one observation. CDR3 amino acids: CASSSRTLGTDTQYF. DNA for the CDR3: TGTGCCAGCAGCTCCCGGACCCTAGGCACAGATACGCAGTATTTT. The V and J genes are TRBV7-6 and TRBJ2-3; D ambiguous. The CDR3 runs 15 residues. V dropped 4 bases and J dropped 1 base, with 12 bases sitting between them. Germline V gives CDR1 SGHVS, CDR2 FNYEAQ.

The chain carries TRBV15 and TRBJ1-2; D might be TRBD1 (5 bases). The CDR3 length is 15 residues. Germline V gene lookup returns CDR1 LNHNV and CDR2 YYDKDF (reference sequence). With 5 bases removed from V and 2 bases from J, the gap between germline ends came to 15 bases. CDR3: CATSGTSIRNYGYTF. The CDR3 DNA sequence: TGTGCCACCAGCGGGACCTCAATAAGAAACTATGGCTACACCTTC.

The chain links TRBV15 to TRBJ2-1, with D possibly being TRBD1 (6 bases). Per germline, CDR1 LNHNV and CDR2 YYDKDF (reference sequence). Trimming took 5 bases from V and 8 from J, leaving 19 bases between them. This CDR3 has 15 amino acids. Here the CDR3 reads CATSERRDIRDEQFF. CDR3 in DNA: TGTGCCACCAGCGAGAGACGGGACATTCGGGATGAGCAGTTCTTC.

The J gene is TRBJ2-1, the V gene TRBV7-3; D tentatively reads TRBD1 or TRBD2 (5 bases each). Germline values: CDR1 SGHTA, CDR2 FQGTGA. The CDR3 is 18 residues long. Between the trimmed V and J ends, which lost 4 bases and 0 bases, there was a span of 19 bases. The CDR3 nucleotides are TGTGCCAGCAGCTATAATGGGGGAATAGGGAGCTCCTACAATGAGCAGTTCTTC. Amino acids: CASSYNGGIGSSYNEQFF.

Points on this clone: Other DNA sequences within the sample encode an identical CDR3. This chain joins TRBV28 and TRBJ2-1; 7 positions match TRBD2. The germline CDR1 and CDR2 sequences are MDHEN and SYDVKM. The CDR3 runs to 15 residues. With 3 bases clipped from V and 0 bases from J, the junction kept 2 bases outside the gene matches. The CDR3 region has the DNA TGTGCCAGCAGTTTGGAGCGGGGCTCCTACAATGAGCAGTTCTTC. Its protein product is CASSLERGSYNEQFF. The full variable domain, rest sourced from reference TRBV28 and TRBJ2-1, is DVKVTQSSRYLVKRTGEKVFLECVQDMDHENMFWYRQDPGLGLRLIYFSYDVKMKEKGDIPEGYSVSREKKERFSLILESASTNQTSMYLCASSLERGSYNEQFFGPGTRLTVL.

This clone has just one count. This sequence joins TRBV6-5 and TRBJ2-5; no clear D gene. Germline V gives CDR1 MNHEY, CDR2 SVGAGI. This CDR3 comprises 11 residues. Trimming stripped 4 bases from V and 4 bases from J, with 4 bases between. The CDR3 DNA sequence: TGTGCCAGCAGTTCAGTAGAGACCCAGTACTTC. Translation gives CASSSVETQYF.

On this clone: Other DNA sequences in the same sample also yield this CDR3. The chain has TRBV27 and TRBJ2-7; D is unclear. The germline V gene encodes CDR1 MNHEY and CDR2 SMNVEV (reference sequence). The CDR3 runs to 13 residues. V dropped 6 bases and J dropped 2 bases, with 11 bases sitting between them. This CDR3 reads CASSLGQTYEQYF. DNA of the CDR3: TGTGCCAGCAGCTTGGGCCAAACCTACGAGCAGTACTTC.

This chain uses TRBV18 with TRBJ2-7, with 7 bases identical to TRBD2. The germline gives CDR1 KGHSH, CDR2 LQKENI. The CDR3 consists of 13 residues. After removal of 3 bases from V and 2 bases from J, the junction contained 1 base not matched to a gene. CDR3 coding DNA: TGTGCCAGCTCACCCAGCGGGACCTACGAGCAGTACTTC. Amino acids: CASSPSGTYEQYF. The full variable domain, its missing parts supplied by reference TRBV18 and TRBJ2-7, is NAGVMQNPRHLVRRRGQEARLRCSPMKGHSHVYWYRQLPEEGLKFMVYLQKENIIDESGMPKERFSAEFPKEGPSILRIQQVVRGDSAAYFCASSPSGTYEQYFGPGTRLTVT.

In this sample, this clone turned up once. The rearrangement links TRBV13 to TRBJ2-7, with D maybe TRBD2 (6 bases). The CDR3 totals 14 residues. CDR1 is PRHDT and CDR2 is FYEKMQ in the germline V gene (reference sequence). V was clipped by 0 bases and J by 2 bases, with 8 bases between them. Here the CDR3 reads CASSLGEGPYEQYF. The CDR3 DNA follows: TGTGCCAGCAGCTTAGGGGAGGGCCCCTACGAGCAGTACTTC.

The V call is TRBV2, the J call TRBJ2-2; D is perhaps TRBD2 (6 bases). The ends were cut back, 8 bases at V and 8 bases at J, with 12 bases in the middle. CDR1 and CDR2 from the germline V gene are SNHLY and FYNNEI. CDR3 length: 12 amino acids. The CDR3 bases are TGTGCCAGCCTCGGGGGTCCAGGGGAGCTGTTTTTT. Amino acid sequence: CASLGGPGELFF.

The V call is TRBV4-1, the J call TRBJ1-6; D is perhaps TRBD1 (5 bases). V was clipped by 2 bases and J by 9 bases, with 26 bases between them. The V gene's germline CDR1 is MGHRA and CDR2 YSYEKL. This CDR3 is built from 19 residues. CDR3 loop: CASSQKAALRGSTISPLHF. Written as DNA, the CDR3 is TGCGCCAGCAGCCAAAAGGCGGCCCTGAGGGGATCGACTATTTCACCCCTCCACTTT.

CDR3 amino acids: CASSLNVGTAPIEQFF. The CDR3 nucleotides are TGTGCCAGCAGCTTAAATGTAGGGACGGCCCCCATCGAGCAGTTCTTC. The V gene is TRBV13, the J gene TRBJ2-1; the D gene could be TRBD1 or TRBD2 (5 bases each). The CDR3 extends over 16 amino acids. The V end lost 2 bases, the J end lost 10 bases, and 21 bases lay between the germline ends. The germline gives CDR1 PRHDT, CDR2 FYEKMQ (reference sequence).

This clone was counted between two and nine times. J is TRBJ1-4 and V is TRBV6-1, with D hard to call. Germline CDR1 MNHNS, CDR2 SASEGT. V gave up 9 bases and J gave up 12 bases, with 11 bases separating them. This CDR3 has 10 amino acids. Here the CDR3 DNA reads TGTGCCAGAAAGGAGGTGGAACTGTTTTTT. It specifies CARKEVELFF.

J is TRBJ2-1 and V is TRBV4-3; 9 bases agree with TRBD2. The CDR3 totals 16 residues. The junction had 9 bases not matched to a gene; V was cut back by 4 bases and J by 5 bases. Germline lookup yields CDR1 LGHNA and CDR2 YSLEER. DNA for the CDR3: TGCGCCAGCAGCCCCGGGAGCGGGAGGTCCGACAATGAGCAGTTCTTC. Translation: CASSPGSGRSDNEQFF.

This chain uses TRBV5-5 with TRBJ2-3, with D possibly matching TRBD2 (6 bases). The V gene's germline CDR1 is SGHKS and CDR2 YYEKEE (reference sequence). With 2 bases removed from V and 0 bases from J, the gap between germline ends came to 13 bases. The CDR3 loop spans 16 amino acids. The DNA for the CDR3 is TGTGCCAGCAGCTTTAAGCCGGGACTCAGCACAGATACGCAGTATTTT. Protein sequence: CASSFKPGLSTDTQYF.

This chain joins TRBV9 and TRBJ1-1; D remains ambiguous. This CDR3 is 19 amino acids long. In germline, CDR1 is SGDLS, CDR2 YYNGEE. V was pared by 0 bases and J by 1 base, with 22 bases between. The CDR3: CASSVAQFLFGQQNTEAFF. In DNA form, the CDR3 reads TGTGCCAGCAGCGTAGCGCAGTTTCTGTTTGGCCAGCAGAACACTGAAGCTTTCTTT.

Concerning this clone: The conserved phenylalanine or tryptophan normally closing the CDR3 is absent here, so this likely arose from a read error. It is unclear where the CDR3 begins or ends on the DNA, so no DNA is shown, and the CDR3 is as TCRdb lists it. The rearrangement links TRBV5-8 to TRBJ1-1; the table's D call, TRBD1, has no DNA check behind it. The CDR3 comprises 15 residues, both ends counted. The germline V gene has CDR1 SGHTS and CDR2 YDEGEE. CDR3 sequence: CASSLFGSIWDSGLL.

This chain connects TRBV28 to TRBJ2-5; D ambiguous. Per the germline V gene, CDR1 is MDHEN and CDR2 is SYDVKM. This CDR3 has 16 amino acids. V lost 5 bases and J 3 bases, leaving 19 bases between the germline ends. CDR3 DNA: TGTGCCAGCAGTCCCTCCGCACACTGGATCAAAGAGACCCAGTACTTC. It yields the protein CASSPSAHWIKETQYF.

The rearrangement links TRBV7-6 to TRBJ2-3, with TRBD2 matching over 10 bases. There are 16 residues in the CDR3. Trimming took 1 base from V and 2 from J; bases not matched to a gene: 3. The V gene's germline CDR1 is SGHVS and CDR2 FNYEAQ. The CDR3 here is CASSLELAGPTDTQYF. The CDR3 DNA sequence: TGTGCCAGCAGCTTAGAACTAGCGGGACCCACAGATACGCAGTATTTT. Supplemented by reference TRBV7-6 and TRBJ2-3, the full variable domain reads GAGVSQSPRYKVTKRGQDVALRCDPISGHVSLYWYRQALGQGPEFLTYFNYEAQQDKSGLPNDRFSAERPEGSISTLTIQRTEQRDSAMYRCASSLELAGPTDTQYFGPGTRLTVL.

Points on this clone: Other DNA sequences in the same sample also yield this CDR3. The V call is TRBV7-9, the J call TRBJ2-7; 10 bases are a match to TRBD2. The CDR3 contains 15 residues. CDR1 and CDR2 from the germline V gene are SEHNR and FQNEAQ (reference sequence). J lost 4 bases, V lost 3 bases, and 6 bases had no gene match. The CDR3 here is CASSFRTSGTYEQYF. The CDR3 DNA sequence: TGTGCCAGCAGCTTCCGGACTAGCGGAACATACGAGCAGTACTTC. The full variable domain, with the rest looked up from reference TRBV7-9 and TRBJ2-7, is DTGVSQNPRHKITKRGQNVTFRCDPISEHNRLYWYRQTLGQGPEFLTYFQNEAQLEKSRLLSDRFSAERPKGSFSTLEIQRTEQGDSAMYLCASSFRTSGTYEQYFGPGTRLTVT.

The V and J genes are TRBV5-1 and TRBJ1-2, with 7 bases aligning to TRBD1. The germline CDR1 and CDR2 sequences are SGHRS and YFSETQ. The CDR3 is 16 residues long. V dropped 0 bases and J dropped 2; count of bases not matched to a gene: 7. CDR3 amino acids: CASSLGEQGINYGYTF. CDR3 nucleotides: TGCGCCAGCAGCTTGGGAGAACAGGGGATAAACTATGGCTACACCTTC.

This clone was picked up a small number of times. The rearrangement joins TRBV4-2 to TRBJ1-5, with unresolved D. V gave up 3 bases and J gave up 1 base, with 4 bases separating them. CDR1 is LGHNA and CDR2 is YNFKEQ in the germline V gene. The CDR3 totals 13 residues. The CDR3 coding sequence is TGTGCCAGCAGCCAGGGGAGCAATCAGCCCCAGCATTTT. Translation: CASSQGSNQPQHF.

This chain joins TRBV7-9 and TRBJ1-2; D uncertain. Looked up from germline, CDR1 is SEHNR and CDR2 is FQNEAQ (reference sequence). This CDR3 spans 15 amino acids. V was clipped by 1 base and J by 4 bases, with 13 bases between them. CDR3 loop: CASSLDTDILYGYTF. The CDR3 coding sequence is TGTGCCAGCAGCTTAGATACCGATATTCTCTATGGCTACACCTTC.

V is TRBV19 and J is TRBJ2-1, with TRBD1 matching over 7 bases. V lost 3 bases and J lost 0; bases outside the gene matches: 5. Germline assignment: CDR1 LNHDA and CDR2 SQIVND (reference sequence). There are 16 residues in the CDR3. As DNA, the CDR3 is TGTGCCAGTAGTATTCAACAGGGGAGCTCCTACAATGAGCAGTTCTTC. Translation: CASSIQQGSSYNEQFF.

The chain joins TRBV25-1 to TRBJ2-3; 11 nucleotides line up with TRBD2. Germline CDR1 MGHDK, CDR2 SYGVNS. V was clipped by 5 bases and J by 5 bases; unmatched bases: 6. CDR3 length: 15 amino acids. The CDR3 coding sequence is TGTGCCAGCAGTCTGACTAGCGGGATATTAGATACGCAGTATTTT. Amino acid sequence: CASSLTSGILDTQYF.

To note about this clone: In the same sample, other DNA sequences code for this CDR3. The chain employs TRBV28 and TRBJ2-5; D remains unclear. Per germline, CDR1 MDHEN and CDR2 SYDVKM. V was cut by 3 bases and J by 5 bases, with 4 bases left in between. The CDR3 runs 11 residues. As DNA, the CDR3 is TGTGCCAGCAGTTTCGTGGAGACCCAGTACTTC. It codes for CASSFVETQYF.

The V gene is TRBV19, the J gene TRBJ1-1, with D perhaps TRBD1 (5 bases). CDR1 is LNHDA, CDR2 SQIVND, per germline (reference sequence). CDR3 length: 13 residues. Deletions cut 7 bases from V and 6 bases from J, with 15 bases between. As DNA, the CDR3 is TGTGCCAGTAACCTGGGGGGAGCTGCTGAAGCTTTCTTT. This gives the protein CASNLGGAAEAFF.

The V and J genes are TRBV7-8 and TRBJ2-5; the D is unclear. The CDR3 contains 15 residues. The V end was cut by 5 bases, the J end by 2 bases, with 15 bases between. The germline V gene encodes CDR1 SGHVS and CDR2 FQNEAQ. The CDR3 bases are TGTGCCAGCAGCCCCCCATCGACCCTACAAGAGACCCAGTACTTC. Amino acids: CASSPPSTLQETQYF.

This chain connects TRBV7-9 to TRBJ2-2; D perhaps matches TRBD2 (6 bases). The germline CDR1 and CDR2 sequences are SEHNR and FQNEAQ (reference sequence). This CDR3 is 17 amino acids long. Trimming stripped 5 bases from V and 0 bases from J, with 16 bases between. The CDR3 here is CASSRLMQRANTGELFF. In DNA form, the CDR3 reads TGTGCCAGCAGCCGATTGATGCAGCGGGCGAACACCGGGGAGCTGTTTTTT.

The chain couples TRBV28 to TRBJ1-5; D possibly corresponds to TRBD1 (6 bases). Germline CDR1 is MDHEN and CDR2 is SYDVKM. This CDR3 contains 15 residues. V was trimmed by 1 base and J by 0 bases, leaving 7 bases between them. CDR3 in DNA: TGTGCCAGCAGTTTATTACAGGGTAGCAATCAGCCCCAGCATTTT. Translating it yields CASSLLQGSNQPQHF.